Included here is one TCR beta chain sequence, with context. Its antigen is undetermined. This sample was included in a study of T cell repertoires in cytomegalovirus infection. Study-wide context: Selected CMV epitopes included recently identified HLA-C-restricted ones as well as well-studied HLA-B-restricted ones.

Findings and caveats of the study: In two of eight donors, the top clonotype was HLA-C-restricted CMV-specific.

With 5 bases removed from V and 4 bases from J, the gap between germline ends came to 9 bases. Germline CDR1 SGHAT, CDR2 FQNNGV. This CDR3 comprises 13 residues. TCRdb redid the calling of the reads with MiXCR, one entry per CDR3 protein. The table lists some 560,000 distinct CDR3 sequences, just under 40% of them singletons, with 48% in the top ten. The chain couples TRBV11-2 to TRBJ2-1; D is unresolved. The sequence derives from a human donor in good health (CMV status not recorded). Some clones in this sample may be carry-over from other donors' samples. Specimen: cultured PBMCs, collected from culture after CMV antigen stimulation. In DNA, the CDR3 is TGTGCCAGCAGCCGGGTCCCTTACAATGAGCAGTTCTTC. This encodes CASSRVPYNEQFF.